The present T cell receptor beta chain was sequenced within a study of Ad26.COV2.S vaccination and SARS-CoV-2 variants. Study-level background: Donor allocation was to the COV1001 Ad26.COV2.S trial arm. Recipients of Ad26.COV2.S got it intramuscularly, once or twice 56 days apart.

Sequenced by immunoSEQ multiplex PCR; TCRdb stores in-frame clones only, minus some. The sample consists of around 340,000 clones, roughly 91% of them appearing once. Sample treatment: 15 to 20 received Ad26.COV2.S at low or high dose, single or two shots; 5 received placebo; per-sample allocation not given. The samples date from day 63 after the first vaccine or placebo injection. This vaccine is an Ad26 vector that expresses the Wuhan-strain SARS-CoV-2 spike. Germline assignment: CDR1 LNHNV and CDR2 YYDKDF (reference sequence). Trimming cost V 0 bases and J 0 bases, with 9 bases left between them. CDR3 length equals 16 residues. The study's findings and limits: Higher spike-specific TCR breadth was found in vaccine recipients than in placebo recipients.

Turning to this clone: Its specificity is unknown.

Sequencing used peripheral blood, obtained in a trial of Ad26.COV2.S vaccine versus placebo. The rearrangement links TRBV15 to TRBJ2-1; D remains unclear. The sequence was collected from a person between 18 and 65 years old who received the Ad26.COV2.S COVID-19 vaccine or a placebo. CDR3 DNA sequence: TGTGCCACCAGCAGAGACCGAAGTGGCTCCTACAATGAGCAGTTCTTC. Encoded protein: CATSRDRSGSYNEQFF.